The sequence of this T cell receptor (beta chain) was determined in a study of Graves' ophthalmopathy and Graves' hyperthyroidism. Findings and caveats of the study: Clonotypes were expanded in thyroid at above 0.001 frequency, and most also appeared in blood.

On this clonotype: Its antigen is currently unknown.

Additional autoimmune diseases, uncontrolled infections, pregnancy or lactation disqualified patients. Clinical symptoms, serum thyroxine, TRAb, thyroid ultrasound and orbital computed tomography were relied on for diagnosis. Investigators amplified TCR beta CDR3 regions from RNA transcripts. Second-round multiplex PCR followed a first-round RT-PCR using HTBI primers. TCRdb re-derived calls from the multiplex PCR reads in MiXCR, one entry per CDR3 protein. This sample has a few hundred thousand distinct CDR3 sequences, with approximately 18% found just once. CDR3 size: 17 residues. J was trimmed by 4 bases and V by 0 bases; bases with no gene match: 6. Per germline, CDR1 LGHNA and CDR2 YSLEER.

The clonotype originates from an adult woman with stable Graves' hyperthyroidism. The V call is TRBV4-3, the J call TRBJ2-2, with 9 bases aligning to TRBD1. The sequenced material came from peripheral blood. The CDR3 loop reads CASSQDGTGYPTGELFF. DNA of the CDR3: TGCGCCAGCAGCCAAGATGGGACAGGGTACCCCACCGGGGAGCTGTTTTTT.